The T cell receptor (beta chain) described here comes from a study of molecular identifiers for immune sequencing clone quantification. Study as a whole: The replicate experiment used RNA from roughly 18,000 or 92,000 naive CD8 cells. This RNA was split into five aliquots, and four of them were sequenced.

TCRdb reprocessed the PCR reads with MiXCR, giving one entry per CDR3 protein. The table lists some 41,000 distinct CDR3 sequences, 15% to 20% of them singletons. In the sort, naive CD8 T cells were defined as CD8+CD4-CCR7+CD45RA+. This clonotype was found many times. Specimen: naive CD8+ T cells from blood, with Jurkat cell RNA spiked in. Subset described: FACS-sorted CD8+CD4-CCR7+CD45RA+ naive T cells. The TCR originated in a human donor in good health. Some libraries in this study had Jurkat cell RNA spiked in.

The CDR3 region is CASRPGTAYNEQFF. The CDR3 nucleotides are TGTGCCAGCAGACCCGGGACAGCCTACAATGAGCAGTTCTTC. This chain joins TRBV12-3 or TRBV12-4 and TRBJ2-1, with 7 bases aligning to TRBD1. After removal of 6 bases from V and 2 bases from J, the junction contained 4 bases not matched to a gene. The CDR3 covers 14 residues.